This T cell receptor beta chain emerged from a study of technical replicates of blood from a handful of donors. The CDR3 has 15 residues. V was cut by 1 base and J by 3 bases, with 10 bases left in between. CDR1 and CDR2 (germline): SGHVS, FNYEAQ. The method was immunoSEQ multiplex PCR; TCRdb's version includes in-frame clones alone and lacks a portion of them. The profile covers about 68,000 clones, with under 98% appearing a single time and approximately 0.26% taken by the ten largest. The sequencing input was T cells isolated from PBMCs. V gene TRBV7-6 combines with J gene TRBJ2-1, with no clear D. The clonotype was recovered from a human donor in good health. The DNA of the CDR3 is TGTGCCAGCAGCTTAGTTGCGGCTCTCTACAATGAGCAGTTCTTC. Translating it yields CASSLVAALYNEQFF.